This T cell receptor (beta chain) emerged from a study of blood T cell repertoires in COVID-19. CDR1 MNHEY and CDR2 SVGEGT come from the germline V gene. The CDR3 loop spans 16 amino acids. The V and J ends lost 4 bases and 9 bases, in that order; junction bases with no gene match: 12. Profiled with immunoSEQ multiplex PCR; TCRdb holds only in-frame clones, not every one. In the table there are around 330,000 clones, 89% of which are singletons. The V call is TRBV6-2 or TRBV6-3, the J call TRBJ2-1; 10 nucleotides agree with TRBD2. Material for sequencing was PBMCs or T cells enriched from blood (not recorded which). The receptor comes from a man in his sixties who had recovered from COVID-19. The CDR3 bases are TGTGCCAGCAGTTCCGGGAAGCTAGCGGGAGTGAGTGAGCAGTTCTTC. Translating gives CASSSGKLAGVSEQFF.